This T cell receptor beta chain was sequenced during a study of Graves' ophthalmopathy and Graves' hyperthyroidism. Whole-study findings and limits: Appearing in blood as well were most expanded thyroid clonotypes above 0.001 frequency. Sensitivity reached 60% to 71% and specificity about 78% when the model predicted ophthalmopathy progression.

As concerns this clonotype: What it binds is unknown.

Ophthalmopathy not arising within 18 months of follow-up defined hyperthyroidism as stable. The CDR3 is 15 residues long. The V segment lost 5 bases and the J segment 4 bases; nucleotides outside the gene matches: 10. Germline V gives CDR1 MDHEN, CDR2 SYDVKM. Amplifying from RNA transcripts, the study obtained TCR beta CDR3 regions. Scientists carried out first-round RT-PCR using HTBI primers and then a second-round multiplex PCR. MiXCR, applied by TCRdb to the multiplex PCR reads, yields one record per CDR3 protein. The table includes hundreds of thousands of distinct CDR3 sequences, about a fifth detected once.

The chain joins TRBV28 to TRBJ2-7; 8 positions agree with TRBD2. The sequence was collected from a woman under 30 with stable Graves' hyperthyroidism. Some clones in this sample may be carry-over from other donors' samples. Sequencing was performed on peripheral blood. CDR3 region: CASSPRLARSYEQYF. In DNA form, the CDR3 reads TGTGCCAGCAGTCCCCGACTAGCGAGGAGTTACGAGCAGTACTTC. Full variable domain (rest looked up from reference TRBV28 and TRBJ2-7): DVKVTQSSRYLVKRTGEKVFLECVQDMDHENMFWYRQDPGLGLRLIYFSYDVKMKEKGDIPEGYSVSREKKERFSLILESASTNQTSMYLCASSPRLARSYEQYFGPGTRLTVT.